What follows are 28 T cell receptor beta chains derived from one specimen sequenced in a study of control samples from healthy donors and cancer patients. Profiling relied on immunoSEQ multiplex PCR, and the TCRdb table lists in-frame clones only, not all of them. The profile shows about 55,000 clones, 95% to 97% of them singletons. The sequencing sample was made of blood. These receptors were collected from a young woman in good health.

The V and J genes are TRBV5-1 and TRBJ1-6; D gene ambiguous. Trimming removed 2 bases from V and 6 bases from J, with 12 bases in between. CDR1 and CDR2 (germline): SGHRS, YFSETQ. The CDR3 length is 15 residues. The CDR3 protein is CASSFGQSPNSPLHF. In DNA, the CDR3 is TGCGCCAGCAGCTTCGGCCAGTCTCCTAATTCACCCCTCCACTTT.

The chain couples TRBV19 to TRBJ1-4; possible D gene TRBD1, 6 bases. Deletions cut 6 bases from V and 6 bases from J, with 11 bases between. Germline CDR1 is LNHDA and CDR2 is SQIVND (reference sequence). The CDR3 has 13 amino acids. In DNA form, the CDR3 reads TGTGCCAGTAGAGGTCAGGGGTATGAAAAACTGTTTTTT. Translating gives CASRGQGYEKLFF.

This chain connects TRBV15 to TRBJ1-6; TRBD1 is a possible D gene (6 bases). V lost 2 bases and J 4 bases, leaving 18 bases between the germline ends. CDR3 length: 18 residues. Germline V gene sequence: CDR1 LNHNV, CDR2 YYDKDF (reference sequence). In DNA form, the CDR3 reads TGTGCCACCAGCAGAACCCTGGGGGGGGACAAGTATAATTCACCCCTCCACTTT. Amino acids: CATSRTLGGDKYNSPLHF. Using reference TRBV15 and TRBJ1-6 for the parts outside the CDR3, the full variable domain is DAMVIQNPRYQVTQFGKPVTLSCSQTLNHNVMYWYQQKSSQAPKLLFHYYDKDFNNEADTPDNFQSRRPNTSFCFLDIRSPGLGDTAMYLCATSRTLGGDKYNSPLHFGNGTRLTVT.

This clone was seen once. V gene TRBV30 combines with J gene TRBJ1-1; a possible D gene is TRBD1 (5 bases). Germline assignment: CDR1 GTSNPN and CDR2 SVGIG (reference sequence). Trimming left V 1 base short and J 4 bases short, with 7 bases between. The CDR3 consists of 12 residues. The CDR3 loop is CAWSDQGTEAFF. The CDR3 nucleotides are TGTGCCTGGAGTGACCAGGGCACTGAAGCTTTCTTT.

The V gene is TRBV2, the J gene TRBJ1-2; D possibly corresponds to TRBD1 (6 bases). The CDR3 is 15 amino acids. Germline CDR1 is SNHLY and CDR2 is FYNNEI. Trimming left V 8 bases short and J 4 bases short, with 20 bases between. CDR3 nucleotide sequence: TGTGCCAGCCGGGAAGGGACAACGAGACTCTATGGCTACACCTTC. Translating it yields CASREGTTRLYGYTF.

This sequence joins TRBV6-5 and TRBJ1-1, with D possibly TRBD1 on 6 matching bases. Germline CDR1 is MNHEY and CDR2 is SVGAGI. With 4 bases removed from V and 4 bases from J, the gap between germline ends came to 13 bases. The CDR3 length is 14 residues. CDR3 in DNA: TGTGCCAGCAGTTCGATGGGGGGGCGCACTGAAGCTTTCTTT. Protein: CASSSMGGRTEAFF.

The chain has TRBV6-5 and TRBJ1-1; D gene ambiguous. The CDR3 is 12 residues long. Per the germline V gene, CDR1 is MNHEY and CDR2 is SVGAGI. Trimming cost V 6 bases and J 4 bases, with 9 bases left between them. The CDR3 here is CASRTGITEAFF. As DNA, the CDR3 is TGTGCCAGCAGGACGGGGATCACTGAAGCTTTCTTT.

V is TRBV2 and J is TRBJ1-2; no reliable D call. This CDR3 is built from 13 residues. From germline, CDR1 is SNHLY and CDR2 FYNNEI. Trimming took 4 bases from V and 5 from J, leaving 11 bases between them. The DNA of the CDR3 is TGTGCCAGCAGTGTACCCCGGGGTTATGGCTACACCTTC. It is translated as CASSVPRGYGYTF. The full variable domain, with the rest looked up from reference TRBV2 and TRBJ1-2, is EPEVTQTPSHQVTQMGQEVILRCVPISNHLYFYWYRQILGQKVEFLVSFYNNEISEKSEIFDDQFSVERPDGSNFTLKIRSTKLEDSAMYFCASSVPRGYGYTFGSGTRLTVV.

This chain links TRBV9 with TRBJ1-4; D remains ambiguous. The V end lost 0 bases, the J end lost 0 bases, and 18 bases lay between the germline ends. Germline V CDR1 and CDR2: SGDLS, YYNGEE. The CDR3 covers 19 residues. The CDR3 loop is CASSVDPFGTYATNEKLFF. The CDR3 DNA reads TGTGCCAGCAGCGTAGACCCCTTTGGCACTTATGCAACTAATGAAAAACTGTTTTTT.

This chain connects TRBV10-3 to TRBJ2-3; D not resolved. Trimming removed 0 bases at V and 0 bases at J, with 16 bases between. Germline CDR1 reads ENHRY; CDR2 reads SYGVKD. This CDR3 comprises 18 residues. CDR3 nucleotides: TGTGCCATCAGTGAGTCAGTCCGGACCGGAACTAGCACAGATACGCAGTATTTT. Translation: CAISESVRTGTSTDTQYF.

This clone appeared a few times. The V gene is TRBV18, the J gene TRBJ1-1; tentatively, D is TRBD1 (6 bases). The germline V and J ends were trimmed by 3 bases and 1 base, with 6 bases remaining between them. The germline V gene has CDR1 KGHSH and CDR2 LQKENI. This CDR3 has 13 residues. CDR3 protein: CASSPTGNTEAFF. CDR3 bases: TGTGCCAGCTCACCGACAGGGAACACTGAAGCTTTCTTT. Filled out from reference TRBV18 and TRBJ1-1, the complete variable domain reads NAGVMQNPRHLVRRRGQEARLRCSPMKGHSHVYWYRQLPEEGLKFMVYLQKENIIDESGMPKERFSAEFPKEGPSILRIQQVVRGDSAAYFCASSPTGNTEAFFGQGTRLTVV.

The V call is TRBV3-1 (or the pseudogene TRBV3-2), the J call TRBJ2-7, with a tentative D call TRBD2 (7 bases). The CDR3 sequence is 14 residues long. V gave up 4 bases and J gave up 0 bases, with 10 bases separating them. The germline V gene encodes CDR1 LGHDT and CDR2 YNNKEL (reference sequence). The CDR3 DNA follows: TGTGCCAGCAGCCTGGGGGGGCCCTCCTACGAGCAGTACTTC. Its protein is CASSLGGPSYEQYF.

The chain couples TRBV13 to TRBJ1-2; D is possibly TRBD1 (5 bases). The CDR3 is 15 amino acids. V gave up 0 bases and J gave up 4 bases, with 12 bases separating them. The germline gives CDR1 PRHDT, CDR2 FYEKMQ (reference sequence). CDR3: CASSLGLGALYGYTF. The CDR3 bases are TGTGCCAGCAGCTTAGGGTTAGGGGCCCTCTATGGCTACACCTTC.

CDR3 region: CSVEVGLGSYEQYF. The CDR3 DNA sequence: TGCAGCGTTGAAGTGGGACTCGGCTCCTACGAGCAGTACTTC. The chain links TRBV29-1 to TRBJ2-7; TRBD2 might be the D (6 bases). Germline CDR1 SQVTM, CDR2 ANQGSEA. CDR3 length: 14 residues. V was cut by 1 base and J by 0 bases, with 10 bases left in between.

V and J are TRBV11-2 and TRBJ1-6, with TRBD1 matching over 10 bases. The CDR3 runs to 16 residues. J lost 14 bases, V lost 1 base, and 11 bases had no gene match. Looked up from germline, CDR1 is SGHAT and CDR2 is FQNNGV. The DNA for the CDR3 is TGTGCCAGCAGCTTAGGAACCGGGACAGGGGTTTCGACCCTCCACTTT. Amino acids: CASSLGTGTGVSTLHF.

The CDR3 region is CASSPRPAYEQYF. DNA for the CDR3: TGTGCCAGCAGCCCACGACCGGCCTACGAGCAGTACTTC. This rearrangement joins TRBV7-8 to TRBJ2-7, with D unclear. V was clipped by 5 bases and J by 2 bases, with 10 bases between them. Germline V gene lookup returns CDR1 SGHVS and CDR2 FQNEAQ. There are 13 residues in the CDR3.

The gene calls are TRBV30 and TRBJ2-3; 12 positions match TRBD2. V was clipped by 2 bases and J by 4 bases; unmatched bases: 10. Germline CDR1 reads GTSNPN; CDR2 reads SVGIG (reference sequence). The CDR3 contains 17 residues. Written as DNA, the CDR3 is TGTGCCTGGAGTCTAGCGGGGGGGCCATTCGGGGCAGATACGCAGTATTTT. Translated, it gives CAWSLAGGPFGADTQYF.

The chain has TRBV18 and TRBJ1-2; D is ambiguous. Germline-derived CDR1 and CDR2 are KGHSH and LQKENI. Trimming removed 3 bases at V and 8 bases at J, with 10 bases between. CDR3 length: 12 residues. The chain's CDR3 is CASSPGEEGYTF. CDR3 DNA: TGTGCCAGCTCACCCGGGGAGGAGGGCTACACCTTC.

As for this clone: Within the sample, other DNA sequences also encode this same CDR3. CDR3 residues: CASSRKTGTANTEAFF. In DNA form, the CDR3 reads TGCGCCAGCAGCAGAAAGACAGGGACGGCGAACACTGAAGCTTTCTTT. V and J are TRBV5-1 and TRBJ1-1; TRBD1 matches at 7 bases. The germline gives CDR1 SGHRS, CDR2 YFSETQ. The CDR3 runs 16 residues. Losses at the gene ends were 4 bases for V and 1 base for J; bases not matched to a gene: 10.

V is TRBV9 and J is TRBJ2-3; possibly TRBD2 for D (6 bases). The CDR3 loop spans 16 amino acids. Germline V gene lookup returns CDR1 SGDLS and CDR2 YYNGEE. V was pared by 1 base and J by 1 base, with 13 bases between. CDR3 sequence (DNA): TGTGCCAGCAGCGTAATGGGGGGAAGGGGCACAGATACGCAGTATTTT. It specifies CASSVMGGRGTDTQYF.

V and J are TRBV6-5 and TRBJ1-6; D might be TRBD1 (5 bases). V lost 2 bases, J lost 10 bases, and 12 bases lay in between. CDR1 MNHEY and CDR2 SVGAGI come from the germline V gene. The CDR3 contains 14 residues. The DNA of the CDR3 is TGTGCCAGCAGTTACGCCTCGGGGCTATCACCCCTCCACTTT. This translates into CASSYASGLSPLHF.

The chain joins TRBV5-8 to TRBJ2-5; D not resolved. V lost 0 bases and J lost 2, with 8 bases in between. The germline gives CDR1 SGHTS, CDR2 YDEGEE. The CDR3 runs 14 residues. The CDR3: CASSLASLQETQYF. In nucleotides, the CDR3 is TGTGCCAGCAGCTTGGCCAGCCTTCAAGAGACCCAGTACTTC.

The chain carries TRBV5-6 and TRBJ1-5; possibly TRBD1 for D (6 bases). This CDR3 is 18 amino acids long. V was trimmed by 4 bases and J by 2 bases, leaving 22 bases between them. From germline, CDR1 is SGHDT and CDR2 YYEEEE. The CDR3 protein is CASSPRRRGMGGNQPQHF. CDR3 DNA sequence: TGTGCCAGCAGCCCGAGACGGAGGGGGATGGGAGGCAATCAGCCCCAGCATTTT.

The V gene is TRBV3-1 (or the pseudogene TRBV3-2), the J gene TRBJ1-1; D possibly corresponds to TRBD1 (5 bases). The CDR3 is made up of 15 amino acids. V lost 1 base, J lost 1 base, and 10 bases lay in between. Germline V gene data show CDR1 as LGHDT and CDR2 as YNNKEL (reference sequence). CDR3 nucleotide sequence: TGTGCCAGCAGCCAAGTAGCCAGGGCGAACACTGAAGCTTTCTTT. This gives the protein CASSQVARANTEAFF.

The chain combines TRBV27 with TRBJ2-7; TRBD2 aligns across 9 bases. J lost 5 bases, V lost 2 bases, and 10 bases had no gene match. Germline values: CDR1 MNHEY, CDR2 SMNVEV (reference sequence). CDR3 length: 16 amino acids. DNA of the CDR3: TGTGCCAGCAGTTTAAATAGCGGGGGTCACCCCGACGAGCAGTACTTC. Protein sequence: CASSLNSGGHPDEQYF.

This rearrangement joins TRBV6-5 to TRBJ2-3; D gene uncertain. The CDR3 length is 13 residues. Between the trimmed V and J ends, which lost 0 bases and 2 bases, there was a span of 3 bases. Germline V gene sequence: CDR1 MNHEY, CDR2 SVGAGI. In DNA, the CDR3 is TGTGCCAGCAGTTACTCCGACACAGATACGCAGTATTTT. Translating gives CASSYSDTDTQYF.

The chain links TRBV6-1 to TRBJ1-2; maybe TRBD1 (5 bases). V was shortened by 0 bases and J by 2 bases, with 10 bases between the two germline ends. The CDR3 contains 15 residues. Per the germline V gene, CDR1 is MNHNS and CDR2 is SASEGT. The CDR3 is CASSEAEGQNYGYTF. CDR3 DNA sequence: TGTGCCAGCAGTGAAGCTGAAGGACAAAACTATGGCTACACCTTC.

The chain has TRBV6-5 and TRBJ1-2; D possibly corresponds to TRBD1 (6 bases). Germline V gene data show CDR1 as MNHEY and CDR2 as SVGAGI. This CDR3 spans 14 amino acids. Trimming took off 6 bases at V and 7 bases at J, with 18 bases between the two ends. CDR3 nucleotides: TGTGCCAGCAGGACAGGTACCCGGTCGGGTGGCTACACCTTC. It yields the protein CASRTGTRSGGYTF.